This entry lists 8 T cell receptor beta chains sequenced from one sample in a study of CD8 T cells in ankylosing spondylitis. No antigen has been assigned to these receptors. TCRdb analysed the 5' RACE reads with MiXCR anew, one entry per CDR3 protein. The sample yields 670,000 or so distinct CDR3 sequences, around a fifth seen once. Study-level findings and limits: Typical of ankylosing spondylitis blood, it appeared, was a TCR beta motif of about eight highly homologous variants.

The sample comprised blood, either unsorted or a sorted T cell fraction (not recorded which). These receptors originate from a male donor with ankylosing spondylitis.

CDR3 loop: CASTQSATGINEQYF. The CDR3 bases are TGTGCCAGCACCCAAAGTGCGACAGGGATTAACGAGCAGTACTTC. The chain uses TRBV6-1 and TRBJ2-7; 7 bases align to TRBD1. Germline loops: CDR1 MNHNS, CDR2 SASEGT. The V gene end was trimmed by 7 bases and the J gene end by 5 bases; junction bases not matched to a gene: 14. The CDR3 spans 15 residues.

The chain uses TRBV7-9 and TRBJ2-7; no clear D gene. The germline V gene encodes CDR1 SEHNR and CDR2 FQNEAQ (reference sequence). Trimming left V 4 bases short and J 6 bases short, with 19 bases between. The CDR3 has 15 residues. This CDR3 reads CASSSYLDPRSEQYF. DNA of the CDR3: TGTGCCAGCAGCTCCTACTTGGACCCGCGGAGCGAGCAGTACTTC.

The rearrangement links TRBV6-1 to TRBJ1-1; perhaps TRBD1 as D (6 bases). This CDR3 spans 15 amino acids. Trimming left V 7 bases short and J 1 base short, with 16 bases between. Germline-derived CDR1 and CDR2 are MNHNS and SASEGT. The CDR3 region has the DNA TGTGCCAGCACCGGACGACAGGCGCAGAACACTGAAGCTTTCTTT. This codes for CASTGRQAQNTEAFF.

This clonotype was counted between two and nine times. The V call is TRBV2, the J call TRBJ2-1, with D tentatively TRBD2 (6 bases). The CDR3 runs 15 residues. Germline-derived CDR1 and CDR2 are SNHLY and FYNNEI. Trimming took 7 bases from V and 0 from J, leaving 13 bases between them. CDR3: CASIETGASYNEQFF. DNA of the CDR3: TGTGCCAGCATAGAAACGGGAGCCTCCTACAATGAGCAGTTCTTC.

The V and J genes are TRBV12-3 or TRBV12-4 and TRBJ2-7; possibly TRBD1 for D (5 bases). Trimming left V 6 bases short and J 2 bases short, with 17 bases between. The CDR3 is 15 residues long. CDR3 in amino acids: CASSLFGAAAYEQYF. CDR3 bases: TGTGCCAGCAGCCTATTTGGGGCCGCGGCCTACGAGCAGTACTTC.

This chain joins TRBV5-6 and TRBJ2-7; D uncertain. This CDR3 comprises 16 residues. V was shortened by 0 bases and J by 6 bases, with 19 bases between the two germline ends. The germline CDR1 and CDR2 sequences are SGHDT and YYEEEE. CDR3 protein: CASSLGWSSFEGEQYF. CDR3 nucleotide sequence: TGTGCCAGCAGCTTGGGTTGGAGCAGCTTTGAAGGCGAGCAGTACTTC.

This clonotype turned up a few times. The rearrangement links TRBV7-9 to TRBJ2-7; TRBD2 is a possible D gene (6 bases). Germline CDR1 is SEHNR and CDR2 is FQNEAQ (reference sequence). The length of the CDR3 is 15 residues. The V end was cut by 0 bases, the J end by 6 bases, with 15 bases between. This chain's CDR3 is CASSLARRGSFEQYF. CDR3 coding DNA: TGTGCCAGCAGCTTAGCGCGGCGGGGATCTTTCGAGCAGTACTTC.

This clonotype was seen a handful of times. The genes are TRBV27 and TRBJ1-1; D might be TRBD1 (6 bases). The CDR3 loop spans 14 amino acids. V lost 1 base to trimming and J lost 4 bases, with 10 bases between them. Germline V lookup: CDR1 MNHEY, CDR2 SMNVEV (reference sequence). CDR3 in DNA: TGTGCCAGCAGTTTATTAAGGGGGGGCACTGAAGCTTTCTTT. The encoded protein is CASSLLRGGTEAFF.